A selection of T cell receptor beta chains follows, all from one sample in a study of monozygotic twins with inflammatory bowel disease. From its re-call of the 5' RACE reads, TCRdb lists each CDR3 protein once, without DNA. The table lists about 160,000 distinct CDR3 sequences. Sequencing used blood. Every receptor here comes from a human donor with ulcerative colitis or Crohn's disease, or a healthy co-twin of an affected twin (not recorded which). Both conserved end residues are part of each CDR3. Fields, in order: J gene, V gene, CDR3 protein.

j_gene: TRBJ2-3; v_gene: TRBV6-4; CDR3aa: CASSDSSGGATDTQYF
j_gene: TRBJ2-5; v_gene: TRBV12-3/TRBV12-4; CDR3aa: CASQNRVAGGRETQYF
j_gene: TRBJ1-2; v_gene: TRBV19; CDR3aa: CASSLQGVGYGYTF
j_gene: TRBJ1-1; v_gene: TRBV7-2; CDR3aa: CASSSRVSGTEAFF
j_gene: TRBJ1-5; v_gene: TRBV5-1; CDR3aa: CASSPSPNQPQHF
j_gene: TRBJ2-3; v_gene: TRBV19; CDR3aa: CASSRANTDTQYF
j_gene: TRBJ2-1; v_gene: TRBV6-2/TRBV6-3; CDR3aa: CASKVQDLEVDEQFF
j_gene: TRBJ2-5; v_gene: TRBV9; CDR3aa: CASSGDLAETQYF
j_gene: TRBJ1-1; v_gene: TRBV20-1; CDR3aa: CSARDEETGVNTEAFF
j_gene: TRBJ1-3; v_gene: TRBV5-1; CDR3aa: CASSFDRVSGNTIYF
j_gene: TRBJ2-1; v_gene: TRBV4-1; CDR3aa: CASSQATSGGAYYNEQFF
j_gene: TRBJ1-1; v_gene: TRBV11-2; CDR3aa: CASSFSGGVITEAFF
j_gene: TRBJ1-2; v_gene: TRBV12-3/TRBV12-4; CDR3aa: CASSPGSLYGYTF
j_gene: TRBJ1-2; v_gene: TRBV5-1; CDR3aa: CASSFEEGAVYGYTF
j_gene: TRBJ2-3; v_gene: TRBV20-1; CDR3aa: CSANFLAGVDTQYF
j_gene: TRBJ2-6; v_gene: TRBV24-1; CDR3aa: CATSESGAGANVLTF
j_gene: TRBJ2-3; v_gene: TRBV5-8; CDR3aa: CASSLEEQGAWVDTQYF
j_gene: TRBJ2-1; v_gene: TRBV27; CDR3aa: CASRKAPRTSGNYEQFF
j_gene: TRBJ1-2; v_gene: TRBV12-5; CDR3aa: CASSGLGYGYTF
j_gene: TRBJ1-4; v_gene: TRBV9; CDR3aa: CASSIDRGREEKLFF
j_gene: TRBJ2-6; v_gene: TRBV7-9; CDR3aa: CASRHLRHSGANVLTF
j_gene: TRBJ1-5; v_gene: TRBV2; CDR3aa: CASSGTGRNQPQHF
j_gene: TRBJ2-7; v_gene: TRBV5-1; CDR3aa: CASNDRVSYEQYF
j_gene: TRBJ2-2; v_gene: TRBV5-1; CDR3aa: CASSLLGTTGELFF
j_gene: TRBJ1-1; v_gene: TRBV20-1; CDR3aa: CSATDPTNTEAFF
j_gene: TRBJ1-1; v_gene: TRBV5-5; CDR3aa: CASSSGPRVRTTEAFF
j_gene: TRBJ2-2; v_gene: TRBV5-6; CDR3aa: CASSLEDRSHTGELFF
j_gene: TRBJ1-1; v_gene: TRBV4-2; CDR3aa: CASSQDSGGNTEAFF
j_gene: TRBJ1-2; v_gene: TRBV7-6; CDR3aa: CASSTEMGYGYTF
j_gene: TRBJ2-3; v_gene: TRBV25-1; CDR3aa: CASSVAGGPDTQYF
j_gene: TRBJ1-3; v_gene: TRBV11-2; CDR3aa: CASSLRVGRQGGNTIYF
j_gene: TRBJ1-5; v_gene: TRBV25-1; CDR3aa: CASSEGDGQPQHF
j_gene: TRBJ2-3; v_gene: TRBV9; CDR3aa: CASSVLDSADTQYF
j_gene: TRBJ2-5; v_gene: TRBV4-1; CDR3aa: CASSQDTAQETQYF
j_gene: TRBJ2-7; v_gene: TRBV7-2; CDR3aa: CASSLRARYEQYF
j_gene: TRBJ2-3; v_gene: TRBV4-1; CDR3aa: CASSQVGVADTQYF
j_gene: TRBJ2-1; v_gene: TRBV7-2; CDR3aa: CASSLDSIPDNEQFF
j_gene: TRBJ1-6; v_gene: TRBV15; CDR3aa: CATSRDRGVGGSPLHF
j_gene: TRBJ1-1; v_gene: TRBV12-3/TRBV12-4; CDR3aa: CASSFESPKNTEAFF
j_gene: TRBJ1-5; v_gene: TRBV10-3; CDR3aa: CAISNPGTVKMGYAPQHF
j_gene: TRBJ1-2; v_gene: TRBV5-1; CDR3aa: CASSLAPPGQGVNYGYTF
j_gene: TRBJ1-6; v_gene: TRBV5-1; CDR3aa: CASSSPDRSSYNSPLHF